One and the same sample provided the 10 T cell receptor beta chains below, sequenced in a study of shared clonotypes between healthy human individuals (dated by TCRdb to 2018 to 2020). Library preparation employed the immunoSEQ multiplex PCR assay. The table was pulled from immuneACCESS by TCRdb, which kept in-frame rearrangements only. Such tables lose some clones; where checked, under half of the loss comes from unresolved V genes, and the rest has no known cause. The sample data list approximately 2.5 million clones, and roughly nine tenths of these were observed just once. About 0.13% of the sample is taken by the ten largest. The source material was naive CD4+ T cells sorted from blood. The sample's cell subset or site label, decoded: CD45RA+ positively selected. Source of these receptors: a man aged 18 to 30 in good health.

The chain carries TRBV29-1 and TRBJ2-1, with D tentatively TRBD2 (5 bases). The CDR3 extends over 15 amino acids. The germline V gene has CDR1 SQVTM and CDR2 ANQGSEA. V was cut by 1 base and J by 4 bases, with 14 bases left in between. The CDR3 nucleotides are TGCAGCGTTGAAGCGGGCAGGAGGCTTTACAATGAGCAGTTCTTC. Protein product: CSVEAGRRLYNEQFF.

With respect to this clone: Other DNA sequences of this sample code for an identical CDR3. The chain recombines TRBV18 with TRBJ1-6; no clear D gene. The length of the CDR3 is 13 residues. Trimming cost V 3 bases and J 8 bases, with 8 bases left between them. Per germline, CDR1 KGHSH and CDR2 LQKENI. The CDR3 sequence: CASSPGRDSPLHF. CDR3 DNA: TGTGCCAGCTCACCTGGAAGAGATTCACCCCTCCACTTT.

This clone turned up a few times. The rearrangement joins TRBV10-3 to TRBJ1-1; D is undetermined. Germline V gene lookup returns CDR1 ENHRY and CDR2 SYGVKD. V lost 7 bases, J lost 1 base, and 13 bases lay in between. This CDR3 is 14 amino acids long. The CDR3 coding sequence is TGTGCCATCAACTCAATTCCAGGGAACACTGAAGCTTTCTTT. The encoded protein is CAINSIPGNTEAFF.

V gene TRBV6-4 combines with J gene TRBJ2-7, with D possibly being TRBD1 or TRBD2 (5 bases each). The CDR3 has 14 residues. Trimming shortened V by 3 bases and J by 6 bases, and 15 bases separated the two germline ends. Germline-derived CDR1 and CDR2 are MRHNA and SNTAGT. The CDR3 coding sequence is TGTGCCAGCAGTGAGACAGAGGGCTCACTCGAGCAGTACTTC. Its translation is CASSETEGSLEQYF.

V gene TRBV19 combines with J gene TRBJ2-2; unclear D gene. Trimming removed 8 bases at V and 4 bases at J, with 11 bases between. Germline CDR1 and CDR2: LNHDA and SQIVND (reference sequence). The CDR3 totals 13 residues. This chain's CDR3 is CASPRPATGELFF. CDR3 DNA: TGTGCCAGTCCAAGGCCCGCCACCGGGGAGCTGTTTTTT.

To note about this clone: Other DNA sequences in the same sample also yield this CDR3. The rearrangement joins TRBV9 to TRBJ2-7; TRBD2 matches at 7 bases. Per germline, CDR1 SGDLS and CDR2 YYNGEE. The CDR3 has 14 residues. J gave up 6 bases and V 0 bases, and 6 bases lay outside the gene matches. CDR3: CASSVGLAGSEQYF. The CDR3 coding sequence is TGTGCCAGCAGCGTAGGACTAGCAGGCAGCGAGCAGTACTTC.

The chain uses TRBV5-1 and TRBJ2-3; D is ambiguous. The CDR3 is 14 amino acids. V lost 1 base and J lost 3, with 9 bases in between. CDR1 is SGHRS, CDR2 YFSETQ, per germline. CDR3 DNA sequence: TGCGCCAGCAGCTTGCAGGTGGAGACAGATACGCAGTATTTT. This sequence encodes CASSLQVETDTQYF.

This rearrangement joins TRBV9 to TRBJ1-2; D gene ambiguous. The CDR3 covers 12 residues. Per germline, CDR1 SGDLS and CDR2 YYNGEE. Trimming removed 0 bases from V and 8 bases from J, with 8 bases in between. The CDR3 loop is CASSVVGRGYTF. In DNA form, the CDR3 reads TGTGCCAGCAGCGTAGTGGGGAGAGGCTACACCTTC.

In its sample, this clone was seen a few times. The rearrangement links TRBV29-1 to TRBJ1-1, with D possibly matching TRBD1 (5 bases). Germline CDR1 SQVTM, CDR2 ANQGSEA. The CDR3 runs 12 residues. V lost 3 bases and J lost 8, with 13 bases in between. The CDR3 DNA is TGCAGCGTTGACGCCGAGGGGCGAGAAGCTTTCTTT. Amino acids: CSVDAEGREAFF.

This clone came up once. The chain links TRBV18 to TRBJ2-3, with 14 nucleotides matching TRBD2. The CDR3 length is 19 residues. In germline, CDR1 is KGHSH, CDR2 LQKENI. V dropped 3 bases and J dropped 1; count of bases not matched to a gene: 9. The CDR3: CASSPRRLAGGPGTDTQYF. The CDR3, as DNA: TGTGCCAGCTCACCGAGAAGACTAGCGGGAGGGCCGGGCACAGATACGCAGTATTTT.